The T cell receptor (beta chain) under discussion was sequenced for a study of T cells in Graves' hyperthyroidism and ophthalmopathy. TCR beta CDR3 regions were amplified from RNA transcripts. A first-round RT-PCR of the TCR CDR3 used the HTBI primer set. TCRdb reprocessed the multiplex PCR reads via MiXCR and lists one record per CDR3 protein. The sample consists of fewer than 700,000 distinct CDR3 sequences, approximately 17% of them appearing once. V was trimmed by 6 bases and J by 2 bases, leaving 14 bases between them. This CDR3 has 13 residues. The germline V gene encodes CDR1 DFQATT and CDR2 SNEGSKA (reference sequence).

The sequence was obtained from a young woman with Graves' ophthalmopathy. The rearrangement joins TRBV20-1 to TRBJ2-7, with D perhaps TRBD2 (5 bases). Sequencing used blood. CDR3 protein: CSAPERDTYEQYF. The CDR3 region has the DNA TGCAGTGCCCCGGAACGGGATACCTACGAGCAGTACTTC.